Included here is one TCR beta chain sequence, with context. This sample is part of a study of CD8 T cells in Susac syndrome. The CDR3 covers 16 residues. The germline V gene encodes CDR1 SGDLS and CDR2 YYNGEE. V lost 0 bases to trimming and J lost 4 bases, with 17 bases between them. RNA totalling about 0.5 to 1 ug underwent reverse transcription with random hexamers. Amplification of TCR beta CDR3 spanned 54 Vbeta and 13 Jbeta via immunoSEQ multiplex PCR. TCRdb reprocessed the immunoSEQ multiplex PCR reads via MiXCR and lists one record per CDR3 protein. The data hold roughly 88,000 distinct CDR3 sequences, with 96% observed a single time. TCR beta sequencing was performed on blood CD8+ and CD4+ T cells.

The clonotype was recovered from a human donor with Susac syndrome. This chain links TRBV9 with TRBJ2-7; weak D call: TRBD1 (6 bases). Sequenced: CD8+ T cells from PBMCs. The DNA of the CDR3 is TGTGCCAGCAGCGTAGGAGATGGGGGAAGGGGGTACGAGCAGTACTTC. It yields the protein CASSVGDGGRGYEQYF.